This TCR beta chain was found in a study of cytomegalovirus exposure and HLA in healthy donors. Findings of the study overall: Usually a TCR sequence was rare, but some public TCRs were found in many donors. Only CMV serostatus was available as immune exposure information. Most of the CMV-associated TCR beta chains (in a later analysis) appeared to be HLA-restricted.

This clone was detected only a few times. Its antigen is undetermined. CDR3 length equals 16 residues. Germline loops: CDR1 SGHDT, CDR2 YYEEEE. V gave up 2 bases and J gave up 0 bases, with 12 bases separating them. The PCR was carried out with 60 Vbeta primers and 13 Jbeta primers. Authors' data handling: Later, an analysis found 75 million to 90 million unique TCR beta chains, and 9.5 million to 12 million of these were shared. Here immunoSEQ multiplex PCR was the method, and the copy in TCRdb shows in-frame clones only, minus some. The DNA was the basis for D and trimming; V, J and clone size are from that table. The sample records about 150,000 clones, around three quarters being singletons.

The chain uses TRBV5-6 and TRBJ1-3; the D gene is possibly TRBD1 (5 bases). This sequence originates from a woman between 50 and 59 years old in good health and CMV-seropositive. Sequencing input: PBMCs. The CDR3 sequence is CASSFRAASSGNTIYF. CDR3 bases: TGTGCCAGCAGCTTCAGGGCGGCGAGCTCTGGAAACACCATATATTTT.